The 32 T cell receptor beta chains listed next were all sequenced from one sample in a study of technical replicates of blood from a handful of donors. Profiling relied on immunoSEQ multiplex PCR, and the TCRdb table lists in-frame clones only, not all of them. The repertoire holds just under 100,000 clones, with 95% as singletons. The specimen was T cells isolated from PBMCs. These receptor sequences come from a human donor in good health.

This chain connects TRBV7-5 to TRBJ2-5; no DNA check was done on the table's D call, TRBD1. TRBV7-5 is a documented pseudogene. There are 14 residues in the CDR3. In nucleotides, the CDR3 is TGTGTCAGAAGCCCGAACAAGAACCAAGAGACCCAGTACTTC. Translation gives CVRSPNKNQETQYF.

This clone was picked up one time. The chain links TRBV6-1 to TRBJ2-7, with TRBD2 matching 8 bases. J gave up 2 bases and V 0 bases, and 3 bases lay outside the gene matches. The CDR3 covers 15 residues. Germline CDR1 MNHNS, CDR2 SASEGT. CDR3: CASSEAATSAYEQYF. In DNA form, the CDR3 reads TGTGCCAGCAGTGAAGCAGCGACTAGCGCCTACGAGCAGTACTTC.

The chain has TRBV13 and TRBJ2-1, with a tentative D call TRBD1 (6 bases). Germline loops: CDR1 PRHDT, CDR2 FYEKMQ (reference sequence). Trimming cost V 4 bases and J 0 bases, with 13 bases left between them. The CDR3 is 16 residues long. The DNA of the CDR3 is TGTGCCAGCAGCTCAATCGGGACATCCTCCTACAATGAGCAGTTCTTC. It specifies CASSSIGTSSYNEQFF.

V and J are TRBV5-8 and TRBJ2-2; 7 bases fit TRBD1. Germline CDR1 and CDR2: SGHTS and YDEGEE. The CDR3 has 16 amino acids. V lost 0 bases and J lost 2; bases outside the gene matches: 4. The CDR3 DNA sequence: TGTGCCAGCAGCTTGGGGACAGGAACTAACACCGGGGAGCTGTTTTTT. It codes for CASSLGTGTNTGELFF.

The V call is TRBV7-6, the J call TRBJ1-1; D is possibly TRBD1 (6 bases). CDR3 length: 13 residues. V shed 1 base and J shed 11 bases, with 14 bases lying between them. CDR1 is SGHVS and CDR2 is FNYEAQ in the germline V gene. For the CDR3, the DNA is TGTGCCAGCAGCTTAGGGACGAGGGGGGGTGCTTTCTTT. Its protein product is CASSLGTRGGAFF.

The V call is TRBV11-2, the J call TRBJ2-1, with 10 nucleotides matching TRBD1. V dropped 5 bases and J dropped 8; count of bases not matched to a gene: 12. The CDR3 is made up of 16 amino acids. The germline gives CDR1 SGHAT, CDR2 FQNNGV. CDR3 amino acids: CASSPRQGATPDEQFF. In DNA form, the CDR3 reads TGTGCCAGCAGCCCGAGACAGGGGGCAACTCCAGATGAGCAGTTCTTC.

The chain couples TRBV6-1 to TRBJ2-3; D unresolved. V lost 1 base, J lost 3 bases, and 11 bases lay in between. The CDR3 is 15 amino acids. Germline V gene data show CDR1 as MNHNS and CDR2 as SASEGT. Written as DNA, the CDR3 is TGTGCCAGCAGTGAAGGGAATTTGAGGACAGATACGCAGTATTTT. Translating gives CASSEGNLRTDTQYF.

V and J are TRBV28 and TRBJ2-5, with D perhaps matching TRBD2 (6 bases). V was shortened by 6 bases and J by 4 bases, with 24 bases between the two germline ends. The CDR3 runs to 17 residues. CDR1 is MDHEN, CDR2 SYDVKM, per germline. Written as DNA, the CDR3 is TGTGCCAGCAGCCCGTGGGTAATCGGGCGGGATGGAGAGACCCAGTACTTC. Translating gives CASSPWVIGRDGETQYF.

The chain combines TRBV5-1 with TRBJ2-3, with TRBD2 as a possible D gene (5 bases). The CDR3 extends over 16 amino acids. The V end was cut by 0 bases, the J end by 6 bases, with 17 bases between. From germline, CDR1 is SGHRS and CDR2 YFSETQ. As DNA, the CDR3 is TGCGCCAGCAGCTTGGCTAGTACTCTAGCATCTGATACGCAGTATTTT. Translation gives CASSLASTLASDTQYF.

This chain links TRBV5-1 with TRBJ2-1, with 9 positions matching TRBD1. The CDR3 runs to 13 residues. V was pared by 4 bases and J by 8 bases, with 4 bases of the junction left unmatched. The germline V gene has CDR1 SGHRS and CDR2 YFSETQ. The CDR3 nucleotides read TGCGCCAGCAGCCGAACAGGGGGCCATGAGCAGTTCTTC. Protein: CASSRTGGHEQFF.

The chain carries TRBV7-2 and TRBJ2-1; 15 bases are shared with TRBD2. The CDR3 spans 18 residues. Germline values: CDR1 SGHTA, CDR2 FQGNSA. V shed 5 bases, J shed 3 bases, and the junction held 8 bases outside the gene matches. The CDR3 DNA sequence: TGTGCCAGCAGCCGGGGACTAGCGGGGGGTCGTATCTACAATGAGCAGTTCTTC. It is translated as CASSRGLAGGRIYNEQFF. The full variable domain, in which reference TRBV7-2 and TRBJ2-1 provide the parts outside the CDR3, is GAGVSQSPSNKVTEKGKDVELRCDPISGHTALYWYRQSLGQGLEFLIYFQGNSAPDKSGLPSDRFSAERTGGSVSTLTIQRTQQEDSAVYLCASSRGLAGGRIYNEQFFGPGTRLTVL.

CDR3 in DNA: TGCGCCAGCAGCCTATTACATGGAGCTGGCAATCAGCCCCAGCATTTT. This encodes CASSLLHGAGNQPQHF. The V call is TRBV4-1, the J call TRBJ1-5, with D unclear. The CDR3 spans 16 residues. V was trimmed by 4 bases and J by 2 bases, leaving 15 bases between them. Germline V lookup: CDR1 MGHRA, CDR2 YSYEKL.

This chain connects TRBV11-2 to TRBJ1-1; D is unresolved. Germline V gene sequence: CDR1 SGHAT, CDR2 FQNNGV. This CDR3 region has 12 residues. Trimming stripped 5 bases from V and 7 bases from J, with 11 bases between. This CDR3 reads CASSPSYHEAFF. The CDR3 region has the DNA TGTGCCAGCAGCCCCAGTTACCATGAAGCTTTCTTT.

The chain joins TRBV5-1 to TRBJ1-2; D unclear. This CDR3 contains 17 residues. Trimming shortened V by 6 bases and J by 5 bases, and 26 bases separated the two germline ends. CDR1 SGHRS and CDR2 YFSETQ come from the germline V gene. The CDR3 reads CASKKDGPQAGYYGYTF. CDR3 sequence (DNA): TGCGCCAGCAAGAAGGACGGCCCCCAGGCGGGTTATTATGGCTACACCTTC.

For the CDR3, the DNA is TGTGCCAGCGGGACAGGGGGCCGAAACACCATATATTTT. Residues: CASGTGGRNTIYF. This chain connects TRBV28 to TRBJ1-3; 12 bases map to TRBD1. V gave up 8 bases and J gave up 5 bases; unmatched junction bases: 1. The germline CDR1 and CDR2 sequences are MDHEN and SYDVKM. This CDR3 spans 13 amino acids.

This chain's CDR3 is CASSPALGAILDGYTF. CDR3 bases: TGCGCCAGCAGCCCCGCTCTGGGGGCCATTCTGGATGGCTACACCTTC. The chain carries TRBV5-1 and TRBJ1-2; tentative D call: TRBD1 (6 bases). This CDR3 comprises 16 residues. V was pared by 4 bases and J by 6 bases, with 22 bases between. The germline V gene encodes CDR1 SGHRS and CDR2 YFSETQ.

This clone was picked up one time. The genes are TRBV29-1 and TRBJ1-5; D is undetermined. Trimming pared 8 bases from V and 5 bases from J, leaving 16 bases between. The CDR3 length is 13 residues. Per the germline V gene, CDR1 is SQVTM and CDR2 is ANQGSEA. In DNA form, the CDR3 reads TGCAGCATCCGAGGGTCGGTAGATCAGCCCCAGCATTTT. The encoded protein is CSIRGSVDQPQHF.

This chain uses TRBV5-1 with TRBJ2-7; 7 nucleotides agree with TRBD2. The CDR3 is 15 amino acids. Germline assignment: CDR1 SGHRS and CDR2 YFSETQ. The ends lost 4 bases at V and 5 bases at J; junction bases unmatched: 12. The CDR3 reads CASSHTGGGRDEQYF. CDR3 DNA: TGCGCCAGCAGCCATACAGGTGGGGGGAGGGACGAGCAGTACTTC.

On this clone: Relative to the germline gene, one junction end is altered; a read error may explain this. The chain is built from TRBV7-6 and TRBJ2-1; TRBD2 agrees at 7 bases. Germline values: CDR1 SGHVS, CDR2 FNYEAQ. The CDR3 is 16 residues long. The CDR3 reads CASSLALGGVSNEQFF. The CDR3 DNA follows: TGTGCCAGCAGCCTAGCCCTGGGAGGGGTGTCGAATGAGCAGTTCTTC.

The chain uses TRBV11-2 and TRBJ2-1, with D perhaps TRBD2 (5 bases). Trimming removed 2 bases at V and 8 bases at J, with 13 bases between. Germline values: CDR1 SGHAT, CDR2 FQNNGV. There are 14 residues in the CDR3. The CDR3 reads CASSLYIRRDEQFF. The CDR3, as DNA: TGTGCCAGCAGCTTATATATCCGGCGGGATGAGCAGTTCTTC. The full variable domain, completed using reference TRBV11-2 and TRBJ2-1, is EAGVAQSPRYKIIEKRQSVAFWCNPISGHATLYWYQQILGQGPKLLIQFQNNGVVDDSQLPKDRFSAERLKGVDSTLKIQPAKLEDSAVYLCASSLYIRRDEQFFGPGTRLTVL.

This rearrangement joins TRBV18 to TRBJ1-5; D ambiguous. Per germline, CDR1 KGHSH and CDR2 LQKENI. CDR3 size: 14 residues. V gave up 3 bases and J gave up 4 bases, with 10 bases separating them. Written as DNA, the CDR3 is TGTGCCAGCTCACCCGGCGGGAGTAATCAGCCCCAGCATTTT. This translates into CASSPGGSNQPQHF. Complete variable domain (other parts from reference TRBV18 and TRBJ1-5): NAGVMQNPRHLVRRRGQEARLRCSPMKGHSHVYWYRQLPEEGLKFMVYLQKENIIDESGMPKERFSAEFPKEGPSILRIQQVVRGDSAAYFCASSPGGSNQPQHFGDGTRLSIL.

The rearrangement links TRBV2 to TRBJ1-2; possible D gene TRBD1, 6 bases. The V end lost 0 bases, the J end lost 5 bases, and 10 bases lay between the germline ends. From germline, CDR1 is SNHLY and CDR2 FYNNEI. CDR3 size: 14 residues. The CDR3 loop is CASSEAGQGYGYTF. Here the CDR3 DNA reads TGTGCCAGCAGTGAAGCGGGGCAGGGGTATGGCTACACCTTC.

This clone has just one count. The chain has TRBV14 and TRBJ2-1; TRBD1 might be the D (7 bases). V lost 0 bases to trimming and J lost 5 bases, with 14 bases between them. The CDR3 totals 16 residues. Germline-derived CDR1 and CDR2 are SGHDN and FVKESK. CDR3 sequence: CASSQDWRGRHNEQFF. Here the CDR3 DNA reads TGTGCCAGCAGCCAAGATTGGAGGGGGCGTCACAATGAGCAGTTCTTC. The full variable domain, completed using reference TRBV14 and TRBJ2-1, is EAGVTQFPSHSVIEKGQTVTLRCDPISGHDNLYWYRRVMGKEIKFLLHFVKESKQDESGMPNNRFLAERTGGTYSTLKVQPAELEDSGVYFCASSQDWRGRHNEQFFGPGTRLTVL.

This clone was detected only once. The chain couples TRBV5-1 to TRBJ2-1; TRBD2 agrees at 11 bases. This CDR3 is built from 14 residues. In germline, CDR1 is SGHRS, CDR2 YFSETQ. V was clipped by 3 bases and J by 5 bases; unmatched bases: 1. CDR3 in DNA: TGCGCCAGCAGCTCGACTAGCGGGAACAATGAGCAGTTCTTC. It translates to CASSSTSGNNEQFF.

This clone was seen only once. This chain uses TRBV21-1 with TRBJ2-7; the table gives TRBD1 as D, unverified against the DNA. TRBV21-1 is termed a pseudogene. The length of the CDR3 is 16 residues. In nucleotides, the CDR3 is TGTGCCAGCAGCAAAGTGCCGGGACAGGGGATCCACGAGCAGTACTTC. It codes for CASSKVPGQGIHEQYF.

CDR3 in amino acids: CASSWGNTGELFF. CDR3 coding DNA: TGTGCCAGCAGTTGGGGCAACACCGGGGAGCTGTTTTTT. The J gene is TRBJ2-2, the V gene TRBV25-1, with a tentative D call TRBD1 (5 bases). Trimming took off 5 bases at V and 2 bases at J, with 6 bases between the two ends. Germline loops: CDR1 MGHDK, CDR2 SYGVNS. The CDR3 loop spans 13 amino acids.

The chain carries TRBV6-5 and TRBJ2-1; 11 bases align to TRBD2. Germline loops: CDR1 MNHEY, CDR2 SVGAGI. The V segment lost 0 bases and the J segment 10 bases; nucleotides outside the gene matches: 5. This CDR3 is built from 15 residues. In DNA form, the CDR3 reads TGTGCCAGCAGTTACTCTCTAGCGGGAGGTCGGGAGCAGTTCTTC. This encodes CASSYSLAGGREQFF.

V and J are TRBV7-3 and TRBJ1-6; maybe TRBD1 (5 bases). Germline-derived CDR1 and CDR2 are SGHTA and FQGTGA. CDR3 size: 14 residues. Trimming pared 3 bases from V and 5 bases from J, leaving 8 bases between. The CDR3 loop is CASSFGGDNSPLHF. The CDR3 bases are TGTGCCAGCAGCTTCGGAGGGGATAATTCACCCCTCCACTTT.

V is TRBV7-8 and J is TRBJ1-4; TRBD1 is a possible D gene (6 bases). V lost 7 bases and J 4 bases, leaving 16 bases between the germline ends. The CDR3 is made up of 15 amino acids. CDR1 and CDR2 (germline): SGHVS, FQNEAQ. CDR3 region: CASITRGGRNEKLFF. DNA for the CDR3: TGTGCCAGCATAACAAGGGGGGGCCGTAATGAAAAACTGTTTTTT. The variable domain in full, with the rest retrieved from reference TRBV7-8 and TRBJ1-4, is GAGVSQSPRYKVAKRGQDVALRCDPISGHVSLFWYQQALGQGPEFLTYFQNEAQLDKSGLPSDRFFAERPEGSVSTLKIQRTQQEDSAVYLCASITRGGRNEKLFFGSGTQLSVL.

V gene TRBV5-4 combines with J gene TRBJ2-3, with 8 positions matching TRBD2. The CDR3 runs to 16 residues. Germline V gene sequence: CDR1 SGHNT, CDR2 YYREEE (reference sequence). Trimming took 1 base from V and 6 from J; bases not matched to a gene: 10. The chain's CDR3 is CASSLSVGRAGDTQYF. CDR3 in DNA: TGTGCCAGCAGCTTGTCTGTCGGGAGGGCCGGGGATACGCAGTATTTT.

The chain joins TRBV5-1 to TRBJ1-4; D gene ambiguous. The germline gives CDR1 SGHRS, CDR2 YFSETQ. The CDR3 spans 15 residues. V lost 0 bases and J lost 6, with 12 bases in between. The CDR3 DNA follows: TGCGCCAGCAGCTTGGCCGAGGCTCTGGATGAAAAACTGTTTTTT. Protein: CASSLAEALDEKLFF.

The CDR3 nucleotides are TGTGCCAGTACCGAGCTAGGAAACACCATATATTTT. Its translation is CASTELGNTIYF. This sequence joins TRBV19 and TRBJ1-3, with D hard to call. Germline CDR1 and CDR2: LNHDA and SQIVND (reference sequence). The CDR3 spans 12 residues. Trimming shortened V by 7 bases and J by 4 bases, and 8 bases separated the two germline ends. Complete variable domain (other parts from reference TRBV19 and TRBJ1-3): DGGITQSPKYLFRKEGQNVTLSCEQNLNHDAMYWYRQDPGQGLRLIYYSQIVNDFQKGDIAEGYSVSREKKESFPLTVTSAQKNPTAFYLCASTELGNTIYFGEGSWLTVV.